Following are 5 T cell receptor beta chains from one sample sequenced in a study of blood T cell repertoires in COVID-19. Assay used: immunoSEQ multiplex PCR; TCRdb lists only in-frame clones, some missing. The table records approximately 170,000 clones, roughly four fifths of them present only once. Sequenced: peripheral blood. These TCRs come from a man aged 60 to 75 with active or convalescent COVID-19.

This sequence joins TRBV5-1 and TRBJ2-1; 9 positions match TRBD1. This CDR3 has 15 amino acids. V gave up 5 bases and J gave up 4 bases; unmatched junction bases: 7. CDR1 and CDR2 from the germline V gene are SGHRS and YFSETQ. The CDR3 loop is CASRAGTGTYNEQFF. In DNA, the CDR3 is TGCGCCAGCAGGGCCGGGACAGGGACTTACAATGAGCAGTTCTTC.

The chain uses TRBV28 and TRBJ1-5; D might be TRBD1 (5 bases). With 3 bases removed from V and 4 bases from J, the gap between germline ends came to 19 bases. The CDR3 extends over 17 amino acids. CDR1 and CDR2 (germline): MDHEN, SYDVKM. The chain's CDR3 is CASSFSPRGGINQPQHF. CDR3 in DNA: TGTGCCAGCAGTTTTTCCCCCCGGGGGGGAATTAATCAGCCCCAGCATTTT.

The rearrangement uses TRBV19 and TRBJ2-7; possible D gene TRBD2, 6 bases. V shed 1 base and J shed 2 bases, with 12 bases lying between them. This CDR3 is 15 amino acids long. Germline CDR1 and CDR2: LNHDA and SQIVND (reference sequence). CDR3 sequence reads: CASSIVGEAAYEQYF. DNA for the CDR3: TGTGCCAGTAGTATAGTTGGGGAGGCCGCCTACGAGCAGTACTTC.

The rearrangement links TRBV7-8 to TRBJ1-1; possibly TRBD1 for D (6 bases). V shed 5 bases and J shed 0 bases, with 10 bases lying between them. Germline V gives CDR1 SGHVS, CDR2 FQNEAQ. The CDR3 is 14 residues long. CDR3 loop: CASSPDSMNTEAFF. In nucleotides, the CDR3 is TGTGCCAGCAGCCCGGACAGTATGAACACTGAAGCTTTCTTT.

The chain links TRBV19 to TRBJ2-1; 10 bases are shared with TRBD1. This CDR3 spans 16 amino acids. Trimming took 7 bases from V and 0 from J; bases not matched to a gene: 6. Germline-derived CDR1 and CDR2 are LNHDA and SQIVND (reference sequence). CDR3 sequence reads: CASMTGGKYSYNEQFF. Here the CDR3 DNA reads TGTGCCAGTATGACAGGGGGCAAATACTCCTACAATGAGCAGTTCTTC.